The 10 T cell receptor beta chains below come from one sample, sequenced in a study of chemoradiotherapy in HPV16-positive cancers. Generated by immunoSEQ multiplex PCR, the TCRdb table keeps only in-frame clones and is missing some. The sample yields approximately 23,000 clones, roughly 73% seen once. The sample was collected from a patient who underwent chemoradiotherapy. These receptors all stem from a human donor with HPV-associated anogenital cancer.

The chain carries TRBV7-9 and TRBJ1-2, with D perhaps TRBD1 (6 bases). The CDR3 runs 14 residues. Germline-derived CDR1 and CDR2 are SEHNR and FQNEAQ (reference sequence). The ends were cut back, 0 bases at V and 7 bases at J, with 12 bases in the middle. CDR3 DNA: TGTGCCAGCAGCTTAGCGCAGGGGAGGTCTGGCTACACCTTC. This gives the protein CASSLAQGRSGYTF.

This chain joins TRBV9 and TRBJ2-5, with 11 bases aligning to TRBD2. Germline CDR1 is SGDLS and CDR2 is YYNGEE. CDR3 length equals 16 residues. J was trimmed by 5 bases and V by 0 bases; bases with no gene match: 6. CDR3 nucleotide sequence: TGTGCCAGCAGCGTAGGGTTAGCGGGGGGGTATGAGACCCAGTACTTC. Translating it yields CASSVGLAGGYETQYF.

The V call is TRBV5-1, the J call TRBJ2-7; 8 nucleotides align to TRBD2. The length of the CDR3 is 15 residues. Germline assignment: CDR1 SGHRS and CDR2 YFSETQ. V trimming: 0 bases; J trimming: 2 bases; junction bases outside the gene matches: 4. In DNA, the CDR3 is TGCGCCAGCAGCTTGGTTAGCGGGAACCCCTACGAGCAGTACTTC. Translating gives CASSLVSGNPYEQYF.

The chain joins TRBV19 to TRBJ2-1; 8 bases match TRBD2. CDR3 length: 15 amino acids. V dropped 6 bases and J dropped 6; count of bases not matched to a gene: 10. Germline values: CDR1 LNHDA, CDR2 SQIVND (reference sequence). The CDR3 coding sequence is TGTGCCAGTAGACTTGGGACTAGGGCTCGCAATGAGCAGTTCTTC. It specifies CASRLGTRARNEQFF.

This chain joins TRBV5-1 and TRBJ2-5; 7 bases are shared with TRBD1. The J segment lost 1 base and the V segment lost 0 bases, leaving 6 bases of the junction unmatched. Germline V gene sequence: CDR1 SGHRS, CDR2 YFSETQ. CDR3 length: 16 residues. CDR3 coding DNA: TGCGCCAGCAGCTTGGAGGGGACAGCTGTCCAAGAGACCCAGTACTTC. It codes for CASSLEGTAVQETQYF.

This clone was picked up a small number of times. The chain combines TRBV18 with TRBJ1-2; 8 bases are a match to TRBD1. Trimming removed 5 bases from V and 2 bases from J; junction bases left unmatched: 7. Germline CDR1 KGHSH, CDR2 LQKENI. This CDR3 spans 15 amino acids. The CDR3: CASSSSQGENYGYTF. DNA for the CDR3: TGTGCCAGCTCATCATCACAGGGGGAGAACTATGGCTACACCTTC.

The chain is built from TRBV7-8 and TRBJ2-6, with a possible D match to TRBD1 (5 bases). Germline V gives CDR1 SGHVS, CDR2 FQNEAQ. This CDR3 is 15 amino acids long. V lost 5 bases, J lost 2 bases, and 10 bases lay in between. The CDR3 coding sequence is TGTGCCAGCAGCCGCGACAGAGCTGGGGCCAACGTCCTGACTTTC. It is translated as CASSRDRAGANVLTF.

The genes are TRBV2 and TRBJ2-1; 9 bases fit TRBD1. The CDR3 has 14 amino acids. V was pared by 7 bases and J by 4 bases, with 5 bases of the junction left unmatched. Germline V gene sequence: CDR1 SNHLY, CDR2 FYNNEI. DNA of the CDR3: TGTGCCAGCAATACCGGGACAGGGTACAATGAGCAGTTCTTC. As protein: CASNTGTGYNEQFF.

This rearrangement joins TRBV10-2 to TRBJ1-1; D ambiguous. This CDR3 contains 13 residues. Deletions cut 4 bases from V and 3 bases from J, with 9 bases between. Germline V gene lookup returns CDR1 WSHSY and CDR2 SAAADI. Here the CDR3 DNA reads TGCGCCAGCAGTGGTACCTGGGACACTGAAGCTTTCTTT. Its protein is CASSGTWDTEAFF.

V gene TRBV5-6 combines with J gene TRBJ2-7; 9 nucleotides agree with TRBD1. Germline trimming cut 2 bases from V and 1 base from J; bases unmatched to any gene: 1. Per the germline V gene, CDR1 is SGHDT and CDR2 is YYEEEE. This CDR3 is 14 amino acids long. The CDR3 protein is CASSFGTGSYEQYF. CDR3 nucleotides: TGTGCCAGCAGCTTTGGGACAGGGTCCTACGAGCAGTACTTC.